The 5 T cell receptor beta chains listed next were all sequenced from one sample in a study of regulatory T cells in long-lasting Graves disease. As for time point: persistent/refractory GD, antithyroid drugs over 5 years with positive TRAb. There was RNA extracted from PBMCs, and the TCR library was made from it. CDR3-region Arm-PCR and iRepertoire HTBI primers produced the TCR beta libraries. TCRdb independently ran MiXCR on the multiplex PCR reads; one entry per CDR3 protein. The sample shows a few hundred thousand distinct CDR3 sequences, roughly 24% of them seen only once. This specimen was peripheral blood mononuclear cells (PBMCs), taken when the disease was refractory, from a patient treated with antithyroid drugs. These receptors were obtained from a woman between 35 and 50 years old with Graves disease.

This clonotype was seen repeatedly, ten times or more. As DNA, the CDR3 is TGTGCCAGCAAAAGACGGACTGAAGCTTTCTTT. This translates into CASKRRTEAFF. V gene TRBV2 combines with J gene TRBJ1-1; D is ambiguous. Germline V gives CDR1 SNHLY, CDR2 FYNNEI. The CDR3 totals 11 residues. Trimming pared 7 bases from V and 5 bases from J, leaving 8 bases between.

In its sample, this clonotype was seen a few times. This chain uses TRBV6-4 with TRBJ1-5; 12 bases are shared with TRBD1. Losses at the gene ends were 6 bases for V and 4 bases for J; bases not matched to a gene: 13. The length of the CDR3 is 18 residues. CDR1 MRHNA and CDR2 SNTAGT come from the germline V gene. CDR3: CASRTGDRGLPSNQPQHF. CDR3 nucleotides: TGTGCCAGCAGGACTGGGGACAGGGGGCTCCCGAGTAATCAGCCCCAGCATTTT.

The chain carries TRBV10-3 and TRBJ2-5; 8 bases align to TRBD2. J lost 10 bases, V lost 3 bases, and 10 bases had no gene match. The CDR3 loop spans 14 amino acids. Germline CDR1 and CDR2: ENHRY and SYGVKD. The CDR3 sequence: CAISDRSGRGVQYF. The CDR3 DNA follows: TGTGCCATCAGTGATAGGAGCGGGCGGGGGGTCCAGTACTTC.

The CDR3, as DNA: TGTGCCATCGGCGGGAGTACCGGTTTGGATGAGCAGTTCTTC. This translates into CAIGGSTGLDEQFF. The V and J genes are TRBV10-3 and TRBJ2-5; 7 nucleotides match TRBD2. The J call is in doubt because the DNA end fits TRBJ2-1 better. This CDR3 is built from 14 residues. Per germline, CDR1 ENHRY and CDR2 SYGVKD.

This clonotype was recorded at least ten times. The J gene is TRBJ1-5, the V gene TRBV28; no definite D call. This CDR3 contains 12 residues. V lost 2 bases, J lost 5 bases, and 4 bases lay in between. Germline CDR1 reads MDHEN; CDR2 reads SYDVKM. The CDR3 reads CASSLMDQPQHF. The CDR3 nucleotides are TGTGCCAGCAGTTTAATGGATCAGCCCCAGCATTTT. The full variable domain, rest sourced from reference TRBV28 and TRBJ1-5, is DVKVTQSSRYLVKRTGEKVFLECVQDMDHENMFWYRQDPGLGLRLIYFSYDVKMKEKGDIPEGYSVSREKKERFSLILESASTNQTSMYLCASSLMDQPQHFGDGTRLSIL.